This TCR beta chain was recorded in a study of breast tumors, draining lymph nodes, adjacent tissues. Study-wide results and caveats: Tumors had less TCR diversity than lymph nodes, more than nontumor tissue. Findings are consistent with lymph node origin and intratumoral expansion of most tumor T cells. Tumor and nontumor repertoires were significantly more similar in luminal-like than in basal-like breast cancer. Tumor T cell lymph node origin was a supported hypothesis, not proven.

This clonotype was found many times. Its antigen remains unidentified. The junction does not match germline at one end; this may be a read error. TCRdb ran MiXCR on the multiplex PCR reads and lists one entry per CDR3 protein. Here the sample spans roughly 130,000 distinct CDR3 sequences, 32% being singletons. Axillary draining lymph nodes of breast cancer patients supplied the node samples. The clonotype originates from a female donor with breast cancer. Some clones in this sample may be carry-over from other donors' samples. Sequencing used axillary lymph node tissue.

CDR3 sequence: CASSLGGGDTRELFF. The CDR3 DNA sequence: TGCGCCAGCAGCTTGGGCGGGGGAGACACCAGGGAGCTGTTTTTT. The chain recombines TRBV5-1 with TRBJ2-2; 7 nucleotides align to TRBD2. Germline-derived CDR1 and CDR2 are SGHRS and YFSETQ. This CDR3 comprises 15 residues.